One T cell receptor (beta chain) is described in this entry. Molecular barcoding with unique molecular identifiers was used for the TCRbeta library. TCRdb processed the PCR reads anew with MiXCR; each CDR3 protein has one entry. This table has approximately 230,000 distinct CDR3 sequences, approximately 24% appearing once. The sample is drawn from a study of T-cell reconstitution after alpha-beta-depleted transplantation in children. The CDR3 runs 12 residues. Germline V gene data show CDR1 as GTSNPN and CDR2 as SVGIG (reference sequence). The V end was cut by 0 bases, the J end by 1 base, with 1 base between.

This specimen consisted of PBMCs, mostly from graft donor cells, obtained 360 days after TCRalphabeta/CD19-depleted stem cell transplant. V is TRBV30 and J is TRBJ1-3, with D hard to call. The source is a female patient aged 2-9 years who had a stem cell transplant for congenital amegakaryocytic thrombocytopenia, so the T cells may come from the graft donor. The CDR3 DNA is TGTGCCTGGAGTGTTTCTGGAAACACCATATATTTT. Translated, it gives CAWSVSGNTIYF. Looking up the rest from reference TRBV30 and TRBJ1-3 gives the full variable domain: SQTIHQWPATLVQPVGSPLSLECTVEGTSNPNLYWYRQAAGRGLQLLFYSVGIGQISSEVPQNLSASRPQDRQFILSSKKLLLSDSGFYLCAWSVSGNTIYFGEGSWLTVV.